The rows below give T cell receptor beta chains drawn from one sample of a study of CD8 T cells in Susac syndrome. TCRdb ran MiXCR on the immunoSEQ multiplex PCR reads and lists one entry per CDR3 protein. Of about 49,000 distinct CDR3 sequences in the sample, over 85% were seen once. The specimen was CD8+ T cells from PBMCs. Receptors originate from a human donor in good health. Each CDR3 is given with its conserved first and last residue. D genes are given only for firm matches. Expanded clones are given a class, and other clones once, few, many or no size at all.

j_call	d_call	clone_size	v_call	cdr3_nt	cdr3_aa
TRBJ2-1	NA	NA	TRBV7-2	TGTGCCAGCAGCTTTCCGCCGTGGGCGCCTAGCTCCTACAATGAGCAGTTCTTC	CASSFPPWAPSSYNEQFF
TRBJ2-1	NA	NA	TRBV5-1	TGCGCCAGCAGCTCCGGGTTCCCAGATGAGCAGTTCTTC	CASSSGFPDEQFF
TRBJ1-1	TRBD1	NA	TRBV2	TGTGCCAGCAGTATGCACAGGGGGAGGGGTACTGAAGCTTTCTTT	CASSMHRGRGTEAFF
TRBJ2-7	NA	NA	TRBV7-9	TGTGCCAGCAGCCCGGACCGGACCTACGAGCAGTACTTC	CASSPDRTYEQYF
TRBJ2-5	TRBD2	NA	TRBV3-1	TGTGCCAGCAGCCAAGGGGGGCTAGCGGGAGAAGGCCAAGAGACCCAGTACTTC	CASSQGGLAGEGQETQYF
TRBJ2-7	TRBD2	NA	TRBV2	TGTGCCAGCAGTGTCAGGGCTGGGACTAGCGGGTATTCTGAGTACTTC	CASSVRAGTSGYSEYF
TRBJ2-7	TRBD2	NA	TRBV4-1	TGCGCCAGCAGCCAAGATGCTCTAGCGGGGGGCTACGAGCAGTACTTC	CASSQDALAGGYEQYF
TRBJ2-1	NA	once	TRBV5-4	TGTGCCAGTTTTCTCGAGGGGAGCAAGCAGTTCTTC	CASFLEGSKQFF
TRBJ2-5	NA	NA	TRBV15	TGTGCCACCAGCCCTTTGAGTGGCCAAGAGACCCAGTACTTC	CATSPLSGQETQYF
TRBJ2-7	NA	NA	TRBV7-9	TGTGCCAGCAGCTTAGAAGACAGGAGCTCCTACGAGCAGTACTTC	CASSLEDRSSYEQYF
TRBJ2-5	TRBD2	NA	TRBV15	TGTGCCACCAGCAGAGATGCGGGACTAACACCAGAGACCCAGTACTTC	CATSRDAGLTPETQYF
TRBJ2-7	TRBD1	NA	TRBV5-6	TGTGCCAGCAGCGAGGGGGCTACCACGGAGCAGTACTTC	CASSEGATTEQYF
TRBJ1-1	NA	NA	TRBV29-1	TGCAGCGTCCTGCTGGGCTCTGAAGCTTTCTTT	CSVLLGSEAFF
TRBJ1-5	NA	NA	TRBV5-1	TGCGCCAGCAGCCCCAATGTTCTGGGCCAGGGCAATCAGCCCCAGCATTTT	CASSPNVLGQGNQPQHF
TRBJ2-3	NA	once	TRBV27	TGTGCCAGCACTTCGAGGGGCACTAGCACAGATACGCAGTATTTT	CASTSRGTSTDTQYF
TRBJ2-7	TRBD1	few	TRBV23-1	TGCGCCAGCAGTCAGACAGGGGCCGGTTACGAGCAGTACTTC	CASSQTGAGYEQYF
TRBJ1-1	NA	NA	TRBV7-9	TGTGCCAGCATCGGGGAGGCGGGCTTCATGAACACTGAAGCTTTCTTT	CASIGEAGFMNTEAFF
TRBJ2-1	TRBD1	NA	TRBV29-1	TGCAGCGTTGACAGGGGGCCCGAGCAGTTCTTC	CSVDRGPEQFF
TRBJ2-6	NA	NA	TRBV12-3/TRBV12-4	TGTGCCAGCAGTTTTTGGGACTCTGGGGCCAACGTCCTGACTTTC	CASSFWDSGANVLTF
TRBJ2-1	NA	NA	TRBV5-1	TGCGCCAGCATCTCCTACAATGAGCAGTTCTTC	CASISYNEQFF
TRBJ1-5	NA	once	TRBV4-1	TGCGCCAGCAGCCAAGAGGGGGGTCTCAATCAGCCCCAGCATTTT	CASSQEGGLNQPQHF
TRBJ1-5	NA	NA	TRBV2	TGTGCCAGCAGTGAAGCTGGCTGGAGCAATCAGCCCCAGCATTTT	CASSEAGWSNQPQHF
TRBJ2-5	NA	NA	TRBV20-1	TGCAGTGCCCTGGAGGGTGTGGAGACCCAGTACTTC	CSALEGVETQYF
TRBJ1-1	NA	NA	TRBV28	TGTGCCAGCAGGTGGAGGGACACCAACACTGAAGCTTTCTTT	CASRWRDTNTEAFF
TRBJ2-1	TRBD2	NA	TRBV23-1	TGCGCCAGCAGCCTCAAGACTAGCGCAACCCACAATGAGCAGTTCTTC	CASSLKTSATHNEQFF
TRBJ1-5	TRBD1	NA	TRBV2	TGTGCCAGCAACATCGACAGGGGGAATCAGCCCCAGCATTTT	CASNIDRGNQPQHF
TRBJ1-1	NA	NA	TRBV28	TGTGCCAGCAGTTATTTAAGGTTAACGAACACTGAAGCTTTCTTT	CASSYLRLTNTEAFF
TRBJ2-2	NA	NA	TRBV29-1	TGCAGCGTGGAAGGAAGCCCGAACACCGGGGAGCTGTTTTTT	CSVEGSPNTGELFF
TRBJ2-7	NA	NA	TRBV7-2	TGTGCCAGCAGCTTAGCTCCGGGGGCAGGGTCCGAGCAGTACTTC	CASSLAPGAGSEQYF
TRBJ2-3	NA	NA	TRBV24-1	TGTGCCACCAGTGATCCTAAGGGAGGACCTAGAGATACGCAGTATTTT	CATSDPKGGPRDTQYF
TRBJ2-6	NA	NA	TRBV2	TGTGCCAGCGGTGGAAACAGGGAGAGACCTGGGGCCAACGTCCTGACTTTC	CASGGNRERPGANVLTF
TRBJ1-5	TRBD1	NA	TRBV7-9	TGTGCCAGCAGCGCCGCCGGGACAGGGATCTCCCAGCCCCAGCATTTT	CASSAAGTGISQPQHF
TRBJ2-5	TRBD2	NA	TRBV7-9	TGTGCCAGCACAGAACTAGCGGGAGAGGGGCAAGAGACCCAGTACTTC	CASTELAGEGQETQYF
TRBJ2-1	TRBD2	NA	TRBV29-1	TGCAGCGCAAGGACTAGCGGGAGCTCCTACAATGAGCAGTTCTTC	CSARTSGSSYNEQFF
TRBJ2-5	TRBD2	NA	TRBV7-7	TGTGCCAGCAGCCCCTCGGGGGGTCCCCAAGAGACCCAGTACTTC	CASSPSGGPQETQYF
TRBJ2-5	NA	NA	TRBV28	TGTGCCAGCAGTTTGGGGACACCACAAGAGACCCAGTACTTC	CASSLGTPQETQYF
TRBJ1-2	NA	NA	TRBV29-1	TGCAGCGTGACGACAGGATTATATGGCTACACCTTC	CSVTTGLYGYTF
TRBJ2-5	NA	NA	TRBV12-3/TRBV12-4	TGTGCCAGCAGTTTAGCCCACGGCCAGGGGGAGACCCAGTACTTC	CASSLAHGQGETQYF
TRBJ2-2	TRBD1	NA	TRBV29-1	TGCAGCGTTGAAGATGGCAGGGGGCAAGCCGGGGAGCTGTTTTTT	CSVEDGRGQAGELFF
TRBJ2-3	NA	NA	TRBV28	TGTGCCAGCCAAAGAGGGGTTGATACGCAGTATTTT	CASQRGVDTQYF
TRBJ2-7	TRBD1	NA	TRBV4-1	TGCGCCAGCAGCCAAGAAGGACAGGGAAGCGAGCAGTACTTC	CASSQEGQGSEQYF
TRBJ2-2	TRBD1	NA	TRBV4-1	TGCGCCAGCAGCTCTAAGACCGGGACAGGGCATACCGGTGGTAACACCGGGGAGCTGTTTTTT	CASSSKTGTGHTGGNTGELFF
TRBJ1-5	TRBD1	NA	TRBV28	TGTGCCAGCACCCTGACAGGGGGCAATCAGCCCCAGCATTTT	CASTLTGGNQPQHF
TRBJ1-4	NA	NA	TRBV27	TGTGCCAGCAGTTCTGGGTCCCTGGAAAAACTGTTTTTT	CASSSGSLEKLFF
TRBJ2-1	TRBD2	NA	TRBV5-1	TGCGCCAGCTCACTAGCGGGAGAAAATGAGCAGTTCTTC	CASSLAGENEQFF
TRBJ1-2	TRBD1	once	TRBV24-1	TGTGCCACCAGTGCCCAGGGGACAGGGCCGTATCTGACTGGCTACACCTTC	CATSAQGTGPYLTGYTF
TRBJ2-1	TRBD1	once	TRBV29-1	TGCAGCGTTGAAGAGCTTTCTCCCGACAGGGCGTACAATGAGCAGTTCTTC	CSVEELSPDRAYNEQFF
TRBJ2-1	NA	NA	TRBV29-1	TGCAGCGCGCCCCAGATCGATGAGCAGTTCTTC	CSAPQIDEQFF
TRBJ2-1	TRBD2	NA	TRBV7-9	TGTGCCAGCAGCCTCTCAGCGGGGGCGGCCTATGAGCAGTTCTTC	CASSLSAGAAYEQFF
TRBJ1-1	TRBD1	NA	TRBV6-1	TGTGCCAGCAGATGGACAGGGTACACTGAAGCTTTCTTT	CASRWTGYTEAFF
TRBJ2-7	NA	NA	TRBV7-7	TGTGCTAGCAGCTTAGAGGGGGACTACGAGCAGTACTTC	CASSLEGDYEQYF
TRBJ2-5	TRBD2	NA	TRBV3-1	TGTGCCAGCAGCCAAGAGATACGCGGGAGGCAGACCCAGTACTTC	CASSQEIRGRQTQYF
TRBJ2-7	NA	NA	TRBV7-8	TGTGCCAGCAGCTCCACCTACGAGCAGTACTTC	CASSSTYEQYF
TRBJ1-5	NA	NA	TRBV6-2/TRBV6-3	TGTGCCAGCAGGGACAGCCTAAATCAGCCCCAGCATTTT	CASRDSLNQPQHF
TRBJ1-3	NA	NA	TRBV13	TGTGCCAGCAGCTCCCCGGCCCACTCTGGAAACACCATATATTTT	CASSSPAHSGNTIYF
TRBJ1-4	NA	NA	TRBV13	TGTGCCAGCAGCTCCCCGGGTAATGAAAAACTGTTTTTT	CASSSPGNEKLFF
TRBJ2-3	NA	NA	TRBV6-5	TGTGCCAGCAGTGCACAGGGTTCTAGCACAGATACGCAGTATTTT	CASSAQGSSTDTQYF
TRBJ2-3	NA	NA	TRBV29-1	TGCAGCGTTGAAGGAACAGATACGCAGTATTTT	CSVEGTDTQYF
TRBJ1-1	TRBD1	NA	TRBV7-9	TGTGCCAGCAGTCCCGGGACAGGGGGTATGAACACTGAAGCTTTCTTT	CASSPGTGGMNTEAFF
TRBJ2-7	TRBD2	NA	TRBV20-1	TGCAGTGCTCCCGGGACTAGCGAATTATACGAGCAGTACTTC	CSAPGTSELYEQYF